The 22 T cell receptor beta chains below all came from one sample that was sequenced in a study of CD8+CD57+ T cells in acquired aplastic anemia. Genomic DNA acted as the template from which TCR beta VDJ combination and CDR3 sequence profiling were carried out. TCRdb passed the reads through MiXCR, listing each CDR3 protein once. The sample holds over 150,000 distinct CDR3 sequences, 70% to 75% seen once. Patients chosen for sequencing had shown CD8+CD57+ cell expansion by flow cytometry. The material sequenced was sorted CD4+, CD8+, or CD8+CD57+ T cells (not recorded which) from PBMCs. The origin of the receptors is a human donor with aplastic anemia.

The V call is TRBV2, the J call TRBJ1-6; D may be TRBD1 (5 bases). V dropped 3 bases and J dropped 9 bases, with 9 bases sitting between them. CDR1 and CDR2 from the germline V gene are SNHLY and FYNNEI. The CDR3 length is 13 residues. CDR3 DNA sequence: TGTGCCAGCAGTGACAGGGTCGTTTCACCCCTCCACTTT. Translated, it gives CASSDRVVSPLHF.

J is TRBJ1-1 and V is TRBV20-1; D remains ambiguous. CDR3 length equals 10 residues. Looked up from germline, CDR1 is DFQATT and CDR2 is SNEGSKA (reference sequence). V was trimmed by 0 bases and J by 11 bases, leaving 7 bases between them. The CDR3 protein is CSARDGPAFF. CDR3 DNA sequence: TGCAGTGCTAGAGATGGACCGGCTTTCTTT.

The V and J genes are TRBV20-1 and TRBJ2-7; a weak D match, TRBD2 (6 bases). The CDR3 is 13 residues long. The ends were cut back, 3 bases at V and 2 bases at J, with 11 bases in the middle. The germline V gene has CDR1 DFQATT and CDR2 SNEGSKA (reference sequence). Here the CDR3 DNA reads TGCAGTGCTAGCGGGAGAGTCACCTACGAGCAGTACTTC. This encodes CSASGRVTYEQYF.

The rearrangement joins TRBV6-1 to TRBJ2-7; weak D call: TRBD1 (6 bases). Germline V gives CDR1 MNHNS, CDR2 SASEGT. V lost 5 bases to trimming and J lost 4 bases, with 15 bases between them. The CDR3 is 14 residues long. This CDR3 reads CASSPQDSRYEQYF. The CDR3 DNA reads as TGTGCCAGCAGTCCCCAGGACAGTCGATACGAGCAGTACTTC.

In its sample, this clonotype was seen once. Compared with germline, one end of the junction differs, possibly owing to a read error. This sequence joins TRBV7-6 and TRBJ2-3; D might be TRBD1 (5 bases). The V gene's germline CDR1 is SGHVS and CDR2 FNYEAQ. The CDR3 length is 15 residues. Here the CDR3 DNA reads TGTGCCAGCAACTTAGAGGCCGTTAGGGGCGATACGCAGTATTTT. This gives the protein CASNLEAVRGDTQYF.

On this clonotype: The junction shows a germline mismatch at one end, possibly a read error. The chain combines TRBV7-9 with TRBJ1-2, with TRBD1 as a possible D gene (5 bases). The germline gives CDR1 SEHNR, CDR2 FQNEAQ (reference sequence). There are 15 residues in the CDR3. This CDR3 reads CASSLGGGVMYVYTF. Written as DNA, the CDR3 is TGTGCCAGCAGCTTAGGGGGCGGGGTTATGTATGTCTACACCTTC.

This clonotype was found a few times. The chain is built from TRBV24-1 and TRBJ1-1, with D hard to call. The germline V gene encodes CDR1 KGHDR and CDR2 SFDVKD. The V gene lost 2 bases and the J gene lost 3 bases, with 6 bases spanning the gap. The CDR3 is 13 residues long. The CDR3 region has the DNA TGTGCCACCAGTGATTCATCGTACACTGAAGCTTTCTTT. Protein product: CATSDSSYTEAFF.

This clonotype was recorded a few times. This CDR3 reads CATSDGTTSYEQYF. The CDR3, as DNA: TGTGCCACCAGTGACGGGACTACCTCCTACGAGCAGTACTTC. The V gene is TRBV24-1, the J gene TRBJ2-7; 7 bases match TRBD2. V was clipped by 4 bases and J by 0 bases; unmatched bases: 2. CDR1 is KGHDR, CDR2 SFDVKD, per germline. The CDR3 runs to 14 residues.

V and J are TRBV29-1 and TRBJ1-2, with D perhaps matching TRBD1 (5 bases). Trimming cost V 6 bases and J 1 base, with 9 bases left between them. The germline CDR1 and CDR2 sequences are SQVTM and ANQGSEA. The CDR3 is 12 residues long. CDR3 nucleotide sequence: TGCAGCGTGAGGGGCAGTAACTATGGCTACACCTTC. Its protein product is CSVRGSNYGYTF.

This clonotype was seen just once. The chain recombines TRBV7-6 with TRBJ1-2; a possible D gene is TRBD1 (5 bases). CDR1 SGHVS and CDR2 FNYEAQ come from the germline V gene. Trimming shortened V by 5 bases and J by 2 bases, and 18 bases separated the two germline ends. CDR3 length: 16 amino acids. For the CDR3, the DNA is TGTGCCAGCAGCACCGACCGTGTACGGGGGAACTATGGCTACACCTTC. Translated, it gives CASSTDRVRGNYGYTF.

The V and J genes are TRBV9 and TRBJ2-5; 9 bases match TRBD2. With 0 bases clipped from V and 5 bases from J, the junction kept 5 bases outside the gene matches. The CDR3 covers 15 residues. Germline V gives CDR1 SGDLS, CDR2 YYNGEE. This CDR3 reads CASSVEGTSLETQYF. As DNA, the CDR3 is TGTGCCAGCAGCGTAGAAGGGACTAGCTTGGAGACCCAGTACTTC.

The V and J genes are TRBV7-6 and TRBJ2-2, with 9 nucleotides matching TRBD2. V lost 1 base, J lost 3 bases, and 6 bases stayed unmatched. The CDR3 covers 17 residues. Germline V gene data show CDR1 as SGHVS and CDR2 as FNYEAQ. The CDR3 region is CASSLGGTSMDTGELFF. The CDR3 DNA follows: TGTGCCAGCAGCTTAGGGGGGACTAGCATGGACACCGGGGAGCTGTTTTTT.

V and J are TRBV19 and TRBJ1-2; D uncertain. This CDR3 is built from 12 residues. The ends were cut back, 4 bases at V and 3 bases at J, with 6 bases in the middle. Germline V gene lookup returns CDR1 LNHDA and CDR2 SQIVND (reference sequence). The CDR3 DNA reads as TGTGCCAGTAGTAAGGATTACTATGGCTACACCTTC. Protein product: CASSKDYYGYTF.

The chain combines TRBV7-6 with TRBJ2-1; a weak D match, TRBD2 (5 bases). The germline V gene has CDR1 SGHVS and CDR2 FNYEAQ. This CDR3 spans 15 amino acids. V was pared by 0 bases and J by 6 bases, with 12 bases between. The CDR3 reads CASSLARLARNEQFF. CDR3 DNA: TGTGCCAGCAGCTTAGCAAGGCTAGCTCGCAATGAGCAGTTCTTC.

This sequence joins TRBV20-1 and TRBJ2-3; TRBD2 aligns across 14 bases. This CDR3 has 18 amino acids. The germline gives CDR1 DFQATT, CDR2 SNEGSKA (reference sequence). Losses at the gene ends were 1 base for V and 1 base for J; bases not matched to a gene: 7. CDR3 sequence reads: CSARVPLTSGRGTDTQYF. The CDR3 DNA is TGCAGTGCTAGAGTCCCTCTGACTAGCGGGAGGGGCACAGATACGCAGTATTTT.

V usage is TRBV2 and J usage is TRBJ2-1; D is unresolved. Trimming stripped 3 bases from V and 7 bases from J, with 4 bases between. Germline CDR1 and CDR2: SNHLY and FYNNEI. The CDR3 consists of 11 residues. The chain's CDR3 is CASSDWNEQFF. In DNA form, the CDR3 reads TGTGCCAGCAGTGACTGGAATGAGCAGTTCTTC.

This chain links TRBV20-1 with TRBJ2-1; maybe TRBD1 (6 bases). Germline loops: CDR1 DFQATT, CDR2 SNEGSKA (reference sequence). V was clipped by 6 bases and J by 3 bases, with 15 bases between them. The length of the CDR3 is 14 residues. This chain's CDR3 is CSAPGELNYNEQFF. The CDR3 DNA follows: TGCAGTGCCCCAGGGGAACTTAACTACAATGAGCAGTTCTTC.

This clonotype was observed a few times. The V gene is TRBV25-1, the J gene TRBJ1-1, with D maybe TRBD1 (5 bases). Trimming stripped 3 bases from V and 1 base from J, with 9 bases between. CDR3 size: 14 residues. Germline V CDR1 and CDR2: MGHDK, SYGVNS. CDR3 region: CASSDEGWNTEAFF. CDR3 bases: TGTGCCAGCAGTGACGAGGGGTGGAACACTGAAGCTTTCTTT.

This clonotype was found many times. V gene TRBV20-1 combines with J gene TRBJ1-1; D is ambiguous. The CDR3 runs 15 residues. V lost 0 bases and J 0 bases, leaving 11 bases between the germline ends. Per germline, CDR1 DFQATT and CDR2 SNEGSKA (reference sequence). CDR3 loop: CSARDLNRMNTEAFF. The DNA of the CDR3 is TGCAGTGCTAGAGATCTGAACAGAATGAACACTGAAGCTTTCTTT.

V is TRBV20-1 and J is TRBJ2-7; D not certain. V lost 1 base and J 2 bases, leaving 9 bases between the germline ends. This CDR3 comprises 13 residues. CDR1 and CDR2 (germline): DFQATT, SNEGSKA (reference sequence). The CDR3 protein is CSARGGLPYEQYF. CDR3 DNA sequence: TGCAGTGCTAGAGGGGGATTACCCTACGAGCAGTACTTC.

The V and J genes are TRBV6-4 and TRBJ2-3; TRBD2 aligns across 13 bases. CDR1 MRHNA and CDR2 SNTAGT come from the germline V gene. The CDR3 totals 15 residues. V lost 4 bases and J lost 4; bases outside the gene matches: 2. CDR3 protein: CASSVTSGGADTQYF. The CDR3 nucleotides read TGTGCCAGCAGTGTTACTAGCGGGGGGGCAGATACGCAGTATTTT.

The chain carries TRBV5-1 and TRBJ2-3, with D tentatively TRBD2 (5 bases). Germline CDR1 reads SGHRS; CDR2 reads YFSETQ. The CDR3 is 16 amino acids. V gave up 0 bases and J gave up 4 bases, with 15 bases separating them. The CDR3 region is CASSLGVGSPADTQYF. CDR3 DNA sequence: TGCGCCAGCAGCTTGGGGGTAGGGAGCCCTGCAGATACGCAGTATTTT. The entire variable domain, with the rest obtained from reference TRBV5-1 and TRBJ2-3, is as follows: KAGVTQTPRYLIKTRGQQVTLSCSPISGHRSVSWYQQTPGQGLQFLFEYFSETQRNKGNFPGRFSGRQFSNSRSEMNVSTLELGDSALYLCASSLGVGSPADTQYFGPGTRLTVL.